This T cell receptor beta chain was recovered during a study of memory CD4+ T cells and cytomegalovirus serostatus. Germline assignment: CDR1 SGHRS and CDR2 YFSETQ. Trimming cost V 5 bases and J 0 bases, with 11 bases left between them. This CDR3 contains 15 residues. Single viable CD3+CD4+CD8-CD45RO+ cells were sorted as the memory CD4+ T cells. As originally analysed: After removing out-of-frame reads, millions of distinct TCRbeta sequences remained. Some clones are missing from TCRdb's copy, which holds only in-frame ones; the method was immunoSEQ multiplex PCR. From that table come the V and J calls and clone size; the DNA was used to work out D and trimming. The sample gives tens of thousands of clones, around 80% of which show up once; approximately 1.4% is in the top ten. This clone was found once. What it binds is not known. Study outcomes and limitations: Each of approximately 73 CMV-associated TCRbeta sequences occurred in one to five individuals.

This TCR was recovered from an adult in good health and CMV-seropositive. The chain employs TRBV5-1 and TRBJ2-2, with unresolved D. The sequencing sample was made of memory CD4+ T cells from blood. This CDR3 reads CASRSVQSNTGELFF. In nucleotides, the CDR3 is TGCGCCAGCAGATCAGTCCAGTCGAACACCGGGGAGCTGTTTTTT. Based on the CDR3 plus reference TRBV5-1 and TRBJ2-2, the full variable domain is KAGVTQTPRYLIKTRGQQVTLSCSPISGHRSVSWYQQTPGQGLQFLFEYFSETQRNKGNFPGRFSGRQFSNSRSEMNVSTLELGDSALYLCASRSVQSNTGELFFGEGSRLTVL.